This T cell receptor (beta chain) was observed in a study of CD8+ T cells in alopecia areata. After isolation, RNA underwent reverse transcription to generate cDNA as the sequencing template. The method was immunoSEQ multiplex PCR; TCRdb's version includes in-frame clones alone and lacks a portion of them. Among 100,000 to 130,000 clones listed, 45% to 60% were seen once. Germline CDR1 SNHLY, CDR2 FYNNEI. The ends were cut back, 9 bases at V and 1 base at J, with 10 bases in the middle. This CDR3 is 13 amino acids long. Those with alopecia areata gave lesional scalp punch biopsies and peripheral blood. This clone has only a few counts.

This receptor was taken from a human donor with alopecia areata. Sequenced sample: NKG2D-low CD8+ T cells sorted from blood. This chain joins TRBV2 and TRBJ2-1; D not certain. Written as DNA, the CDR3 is TGTGCCAGAGAGGACCCGTCCTACAATGAGCAGTTCTTC. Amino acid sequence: CAREDPSYNEQFF.